This entry concerns a single T cell receptor beta chain. This specimen comes from a study of T cell changes during pregnancy in multiple sclerosis. Assay used: immunoSEQ multiplex PCR; TCRdb lists only in-frame clones, some missing. The table has around 51,000 clones, approximately 94% seen once; the top ten hold 0.5% to 0.7%. This CDR3 region has 14 residues. Germline V gives CDR1 MNHEY, CDR2 SVGAGI. The germline V and J ends were trimmed by 2 bases and 5 bases, with 12 bases remaining between them. This TCR came from a female donor with multiple sclerosis, enrolled in a pregnancy study. J is TRBJ1-2 and V is TRBV6-5; D unclear. This sample comprised CD4+ T cells from peripheral blood mononuclear cells, obtained in the second trimester of pregnancy. DNA of the CDR3: TGTGCCAGCAGTTACGCCCTCGGGTCGTATGGCTACACCTTC. As protein: CASSYALGSYGYTF.